A selection of T cell receptor beta chains follows, all from one sample in a study of blood T cell repertoires in COVID-19. Here immunoSEQ multiplex PCR was the method, and the copy in TCRdb shows in-frame clones only, minus some. The sample records approximately 140,000 clones, around nine tenths being singletons. Sequencing used peripheral blood. These receptors came from a middle-aged woman with acute or convalescent COVID-19. Each CDR3 is given with its conserved first and last residue. A D gene is named only where the DNA matches it firmly. A clone size is listed for some rows: how often the clone was seen (once, few, many), or a class if it is expanded.

abundance | d_gene | j_gene | v_gene | CDR3nt | CDR3aa
- | TRBD1 | TRBJ1-2 | TRBV2 | TGTGCCAGCAGGAGGACAGGGGGGGACTATGGCTACACCTTC | CASRRTGGDYGYTF
- | TRBD1 | TRBJ1-1 | TRBV4-3 | TGCGCCAGCAGCCAAGATTTCAACAGGGGTAGTTCTGAAGCTTTCTTT | CASSQDFNRGSSEAFF
- | TRBD1 | TRBJ2-6 | TRBV30 | TGTGCCTGGAGAACCGGGACAGGGGGCTCCGGGGCCAACGTCCTGACTTTC | CAWRTGTGGSGANVLTF
- | - | TRBJ1-2 | TRBV3-1/TRBV3-2 | TGTGCCAGCAGCCCGACCGGGATTTTGGATGGCTACACCTTC | CASSPTGILDGYTF
- | TRBD1 | TRBJ2-7 | TRBV4-1 | TGCGCCAGCAGCCAAGACCCGGGACAGGGGAACTACGAGCAGTACTTC | CASSQDPGQGNYEQYF
- | - | TRBJ2-6 | TRBV5-8 | TGTGCCAGCGGAGCTAGGTTGGGTGCCCTCTCTGGGGCCAACGTCCTGACTTTC | CASGARLGALSGANVLTF
- | - | TRBJ2-1 | TRBV7-3 | TGTGCCAGCAGCTTATCGTATGCGTCCTACAATGAGCAGTTCTTC | CASSLSYASYNEQFF
- | TRBD1 | TRBJ1-3 | TRBV30 | TGTGCCTGGAGTGTACTCTGGACAGGGAATACCTCTGGAAACACCATATATTTT | CAWSVLWTGNTSGNTIYF
- | TRBD2 | TRBJ2-1 | TRBV9 | TGTGCCAGCAATCGGCGGGGGGGATACAATGAGCAGTTCTTC | CASNRRGGYNEQFF
- | - | TRBJ1-1 | TRBV5-1 | TGCGCCAGCAGCCAGGTCGTCGGTATGAACACTGAAGCTTTCTTT | CASSQVVGMNTEAFF
- | TRBD1 | TRBJ2-7 | TRBV27 | TGTGCCAGCAGTGGGACAGGGTTACACGAGCAGTACTTC | CASSGTGLHEQYF
few | - | TRBJ2-2 | TRBV4-1 | TGCGCCAGCAGCCACCTGAACACCGGGGAGCTGTTTTTT | CASSHLNTGELFF
- | - | TRBJ2-1 | TRBV7-2 | TGTGCCAGCAGCTTATTTGGAGGACGGACGTCCTACAATGAGCAGTTCTTC | CASSLFGGRTSYNEQFF
- | - | TRBJ1-2 | TRBV9 | TGTGCCAGCAGCCCGGTCTTCTATGGCTACACCTTC | CASSPVFYGYTF
- | - | TRBJ2-5 | TRBV9 | TGTGCCAGCAGCGTATGGCCCCAAGAGACCCAGTACTTC | CASSVWPQETQYF
- | - | TRBJ2-5 | TRBV5-6 | TGTGCCAGCAGCTTGGGCTTTGGCGGCCAAGAGACCCAGTACTTC | CASSLGFGGQETQYF
- | TRBD2 | TRBJ2-1 | TRBV4-3 | TGCGCCAGCAGCCCAGAGCGGGAGGGCTCCTACAATGAGCAGTTCTTC | CASSPEREGSYNEQFF
- | - | TRBJ2-6 | TRBV19 | TGTGCCAGTAGGATAATCAGGGCTGGGGCCAACGTCCTGACTTTC | CASRIIRAGANVLTF
- | - | TRBJ1-4 | TRBV5-1 | TGCGCCAGCAGCGCCCGGGACATGGGTATTGAAAAACTGTTTTTT | CASSARDMGIEKLFF
- | - | TRBJ1-1 | TRBV28 | TGTGCCAGCAGTTCCGGGAGCCGGAGGACTGAAGCTTTCTTT | CASSSGSRRTEAFF